A single sample is the source of the 30 T cell receptor beta chains below, sequenced in a study of T cells in Graves' hyperthyroidism and ophthalmopathy. TCR beta CDR3 region amplification was performed from RNA transcripts. TCR CDR3 underwent first-round RT-PCR with the HTBI primer set. TCRdb independently ran MiXCR on the multiplex PCR reads; one entry per CDR3 protein. The top ten hold approximately 5.3% of the sample, which has around 450,000 distinct CDR3 sequences, 12% to 15% seen once. The source material was blood. The origin of the receptors is a woman aged 18-29 years with Graves' hyperthyroidism.

The rearrangement uses TRBV3-1 and TRBJ2-5; D may be TRBD2 (5 bases). The CDR3 has 13 amino acids. The germline CDR1 and CDR2 sequences are LGHDT and YNNKEL (reference sequence). V dropped 4 bases and J dropped 3 bases, with 9 bases sitting between them. As DNA, the CDR3 is TGTGCCAGCAGCCCTGGACTGAAAGAGACCCAGTACTTC. Residues: CASSPGLKETQYF.

This clonotype was observed at least ten times. The chain recombines TRBV11-2 with TRBJ2-7, with 9 bases matching TRBD2. Germline V gives CDR1 SGHAT, CDR2 FQNNGV. Trimming cost V 0 bases and J 2 bases; bases outside gene matches: 2. CDR3 length: 15 residues. The CDR3 here is CASSLEIAGAYEQYF. CDR3 coding DNA: TGTGCCAGCAGCTTAGAAATAGCGGGAGCCTACGAGCAGTACTTC.

This clonotype was picked up many times. This sequence joins TRBV10-3 and TRBJ2-7; perhaps TRBD1 as D (5 bases). Looked up from germline, CDR1 is ENHRY and CDR2 is SYGVKD. The CDR3 is 13 amino acids. Trimming took 3 bases from V and 2 from J, leaving 8 bases between them. The CDR3 DNA reads as TGTGCCATCAGTGACGGCAGGGCCTACGAGCAGTACTTC. Translating gives CAISDGRAYEQYF.

J is TRBJ1-1 and V is TRBV27, with 8 positions matching TRBD1. The J segment lost 5 bases and the V segment lost 4 bases, leaving 9 bases of the junction unmatched. CDR1 and CDR2 (germline): MNHEY, SMNVEV (reference sequence). This CDR3 comprises 15 residues. CDR3 sequence reads: CASSSPQGGETEAFF. CDR3 DNA sequence: TGTGCCAGCAGTTCTCCACAGGGGGGCGAGACTGAAGCTTTCTTT.

This clonotype came up many times. This chain joins TRBV3-1 and TRBJ2-1, with unresolved D. The V gene lost 4 bases and the J gene lost 7 bases, with 8 bases spanning the gap. CDR3 length: 12 residues. From germline, CDR1 is LGHDT and CDR2 YNNKEL (reference sequence). The CDR3 loop is CASSPAQNEQFF. In nucleotides, the CDR3 is TGTGCCAGCAGCCCGGCCCAAAATGAGCAGTTCTTC.

The chain links TRBV10-3 to TRBJ1-1; TRBD1 aligns across 8 bases. The CDR3 totals 13 residues. CDR1 is ENHRY and CDR2 is SYGVKD in the germline V gene. V lost 6 bases, J lost 3 bases, and 3 bases stayed unmatched. CDR3 residues: CAIRLQGDTEAFF. CDR3 sequence (DNA): TGTGCCATCAGGTTACAGGGGGACACTGAAGCTTTCTTT.

This clonotype was observed many times. The chain joins TRBV12-3 or TRBV12-4 to TRBJ2-1; 7 bases agree with TRBD2. CDR3 length equals 15 residues. V was pared by 2 bases and J by 6 bases, with 7 bases of the junction left unmatched. The CDR3, as DNA: TGTGCCAGCAGTTTAATGGGGGGGACTGGCAATGAGCAGTTCTTC. Translating it yields CASSLMGGTGNEQFF.

This clonotype was observed at least ten times. The rearrangement uses TRBV28 and TRBJ2-7; possibly TRBD1 or TRBD2 for D (5 bases each). Trimming left V 7 bases short and J 5 bases short, with 24 bases between. The germline CDR1 and CDR2 sequences are MDHEN and SYDVKM. There are 16 residues in the CDR3. The CDR3 is CASTQGGGANSHEQYF. In DNA form, the CDR3 reads TGTGCCAGCACCCAGGGTGGGGGAGCTAATTCCCACGAGCAGTACTTC.

In this sample, this clonotype turned up many times. The chain carries TRBV20-1 and TRBJ2-1; the match to TRBD2 covers 11 bases. V trimming: 3 bases; J trimming: 4 bases; junction bases outside the gene matches: 5. Per germline, CDR1 DFQATT and CDR2 SNEGSKA (reference sequence). The CDR3 has 15 amino acids. The CDR3 here is CSARTGTSGYNEQFF. CDR3 sequence (DNA): TGCAGTGCTAGGACCGGGACTAGCGGATACAATGAGCAGTTCTTC.

The chain joins TRBV7-9 to TRBJ2-2; unclear D gene. Germline V gene sequence: CDR1 SEHNR, CDR2 FQNEAQ (reference sequence). The V gene lost 3 bases and the J gene lost 7 bases, with 6 bases spanning the gap. There are 12 residues in the CDR3. The CDR3 here is CASSFPGGELFF. Here the CDR3 DNA reads TGTGCCAGCAGCTTCCCTGGCGGGGAGCTGTTTTTT.

This clonotype has ten or more counts. This sequence joins TRBV3-1 and TRBJ1-1, with 8 bases lining up with TRBD1. Per germline, CDR1 LGHDT and CDR2 YNNKEL (reference sequence). The V gene end was trimmed by 5 bases and the J gene end by 6 bases; junction bases not matched to a gene: 8. The CDR3 is 14 residues long. The CDR3 sequence: CASSTRDRIPEAFF. CDR3 nucleotides: TGTGCCAGCAGCACACGGGACAGGATACCTGAAGCTTTCTTT. Supplemented by reference TRBV3-1 and TRBJ1-1, the full variable domain reads DTAVSQTPKYLVTQMGNDKSIKCEQNLGHDTMYWYKQDSKKFLKIMFSYNNKELIINETVPNRFSPKSPDKAHLNLHINSLELGDSAVYFCASSTRDRIPEAFFGQGTRLTVV.

At least ten counts were recorded for this clonotype. The V gene is TRBV13, the J gene TRBJ2-3; TRBD1 aligns across 8 bases. The CDR3 spans 14 residues. The V gene end was trimmed by 6 bases and the J gene end by 2 bases; junction bases not matched to a gene: 4. Germline loops: CDR1 PRHDT, CDR2 FYEKMQ (reference sequence). CDR3 sequence: CASRRTGHTDTQYF. The CDR3 region has the DNA TGTGCCAGCAGGAGGACAGGGCACACAGATACGCAGTATTTT.

A single count supports this clonotype. The gene calls are TRBV11-3 and TRBJ1-1; TRBD1 matches at 7 bases. With 5 bases clipped from V and 4 bases from J, the junction kept 1 base outside the gene matches. Germline-derived CDR1 and CDR2 are SGHNT and YENEEA. The CDR3 consists of 12 residues. CDR3 DNA: TGTGCCAGCAGCCGACAGGGCACTGAAGCTTTCTTT. Amino acids: CASSRQGTEAFF.

This clonotype was counted many times. This rearrangement joins TRBV11-2 to TRBJ2-1; D remains unclear. Per germline, CDR1 SGHAT and CDR2 FQNNGV. V was trimmed by 1 base and J by 10 bases, leaving 5 bases between them. This CDR3 is 11 amino acids long. This chain's CDR3 is CASSLGPEQFF. DNA for the CDR3: TGTGCCAGCAGCTTAGGGCCCGAGCAGTTCTTC.

This clonotype was counted a single time. The gene calls are TRBV30 and TRBJ2-3, with TRBD2 matching over 9 bases. With 3 bases clipped from V and 6 bases from J, the junction kept 4 bases outside the gene matches. The length of the CDR3 is 13 residues. Germline V gives CDR1 GTSNPN, CDR2 SVGIG (reference sequence). This CDR3 reads CAWSRGLADTQYF. The CDR3 DNA reads as TGTGCCTGGAGCCGGGGACTAGCCGATACGCAGTATTTT.

This clonotype was found many times. The chain has TRBV5-8 and TRBJ2-7, with D perhaps matching TRBD1 (6 bases). The CDR3 is 13 amino acids. The V end lost 4 bases, the J end lost 2 bases, and 10 bases lay between the germline ends. Germline CDR1 SGHTS, CDR2 YDEGEE. Here the CDR3 reads CASSTDRTYEQYF. For the CDR3, the DNA is TGTGCCAGCAGCACCGACAGGACCTACGAGCAGTACTTC.

This clonotype was observed at least ten times. The chain employs TRBV28 and TRBJ1-1; D perhaps matches TRBD1 (6 bases). CDR1 is MDHEN and CDR2 is SYDVKM in the germline V gene. The CDR3 contains 14 residues. Between the trimmed V and J ends, which lost 7 bases and 5 bases, there was a span of 17 bases. The CDR3 region has the DNA TGTGCCAGCAACCTACTACAGGGCTGGACTGAAGCTTTCTTT. This encodes CASNLLQGWTEAFF. The entire variable domain, with the rest obtained from reference TRBV28 and TRBJ1-1, is as follows: DVKVTQSSRYLVKRTGEKVFLECVQDMDHENMFWYRQDPGLGLRLIYFSYDVKMKEKGDIPEGYSVSREKKERFSLILESASTNQTSMYLCASNLLQGWTEAFFGQGTRLTVV.

Ten or more counts support this clonotype. The chain uses TRBV12-3 or TRBV12-4 and TRBJ2-3, with TRBD2 matching 7 bases. V lost 2 bases and J lost 6; bases outside the gene matches: 2. The CDR3 has 13 residues. CDR3 residues: CASSLWGGDTQYF. DNA for the CDR3: TGTGCCAGCAGTTTATGGGGGGGGGATACGCAGTATTTT.

The chain carries TRBV3-1 and TRBJ2-7; TRBD2 is a possible D gene (6 bases). With 1 base removed from V and 4 bases from J, the gap between germline ends came to 14 bases. The CDR3 is 15 amino acids. Germline CDR1 is LGHDT and CDR2 is YNNKEL (reference sequence). CDR3 protein: CASSQGGGGRYEQYF. For the CDR3, the DNA is TGTGCCAGCAGCCAAGGGGGTGGGGGGAGGTACGAGCAGTACTTC.

The chain joins TRBV19 to TRBJ2-1; D gene unclear. Trimming removed 3 bases from V and 8 bases from J, with 8 bases in between. The CDR3 runs to 12 residues. From germline, CDR1 is LNHDA and CDR2 SQIVND (reference sequence). The CDR3 region has the DNA TGTGCCAGTAGTATTGAGATGCATGAGCAGTTCTTC. It translates to CASSIEMHEQFF. Variable domain in full (rest from reference TRBV19 and TRBJ2-1): DGGITQSPKYLFRKEGQNVTLSCEQNLNHDAMYWYRQDPGQGLRLIYYSQIVNDFQKGDIAEGYSVSREKKESFPLTVTSAQKNPTAFYLCASSIEMHEQFFGPGTRLTVL.

This clonotype was counted many times. The J gene is TRBJ2-2, the V gene TRBV3-1; no definite D call. Trimming shortened V by 4 bases and J by 2 bases, and 11 bases separated the two germline ends. Germline CDR1 reads LGHDT; CDR2 reads YNNKEL (reference sequence). The CDR3 sequence is 15 residues long. CDR3 in DNA: TGTGCCAGCAGCCCATTCTCGGGTAACACCGGGGAGCTGTTTTTT. Amino acids: CASSPFSGNTGELFF. Combining the CDR3 with reference TRBV3-1 and TRBJ2-2 gives the whole variable domain DTAVSQTPKYLVTQMGNDKSIKCEQNLGHDTMYWYKQDSKKFLKIMFSYNNKELIINETVPNRFSPKSPDKAHLNLHINSLELGDSAVYFCASSPFSGNTGELFFGEGSRLTVL.

This clonotype was seen many times. The chain is built from TRBV20-1 and TRBJ1-1, with a tentative D call TRBD1 (5 bases). This CDR3 comprises 14 residues. Germline assignment: CDR1 DFQATT and CDR2 SNEGSKA (reference sequence). The V gene lost 6 bases and the J gene lost 5 bases, with 19 bases spanning the gap. In DNA, the CDR3 is TGCAGTGCCAAGACCGACAGACGAAGGACTGAAGCTTTCTTT. Encoded protein: CSAKTDRRRTEAFF.

This clonotype was seen at least ten times. The chain combines TRBV7-2 with TRBJ1-1; D is perhaps TRBD1 (5 bases). V lost 1 base to trimming and J lost 1 base, with 10 bases between them. Per the germline V gene, CDR1 is SGHTA and CDR2 is FQGNSA. The CDR3 loop spans 15 amino acids. The CDR3 region has the DNA TGTGCCAGCAGCTTAGTTCCAGGGTGGAACACTGAAGCTTTCTTT. Its protein product is CASSLVPGWNTEAFF.

About this clonotype: One end of the junction varies from germline; a read error may be responsible. The chain recombines TRBV7-8 with TRBJ2-2; no firm D call. The CDR3 runs 13 residues. Per germline, CDR1 SGHVS and CDR2 FQNEAQ. CDR3 region: CASSFLGTGELFF. For the CDR3, the DNA is TGTGCCAGTAGCTTTCTAGGGACCGGGGAGCTGTTTTTT.

The chain recombines TRBV7-3 with TRBJ1-2; D is unclear. This CDR3 is 13 amino acids long. V shed 1 base and J shed 8 bases, with 11 bases lying between them. CDR1 and CDR2 (germline): SGHTA, FQGTGA. CDR3 amino acids: CASSLMAGMGYTF. For the CDR3, the DNA is TGTGCCAGCAGCTTAATGGCGGGTATGGGCTACACCTTC.

This clonotype has ten or more counts. The junction departs from germline at one end; a sequencing error may be responsible. The J gene is TRBJ1-2, the V gene TRBV12-3 or TRBV12-4, with D possibly matching TRBD1 (5 bases). The CDR3 covers 14 residues. The CDR3 DNA reads as TGTGCCAGCAGTTTTCGAGGGGCTGGCTATGACTACACCTTC. Its translation is CASSFRGAGYDYTF.

This clonotype was recorded a few times. This chain connects TRBV20-1 to TRBJ2-3; 7 positions agree with TRBD1. The length of the CDR3 is 15 residues. J lost 4 bases, V lost 2 bases, and 9 bases had no gene match. Germline CDR1 reads DFQATT; CDR2 reads SNEGSKA (reference sequence). The CDR3 DNA is TGCAGTGCTAGACCTGTAGGGGGCAGGGCAGATACGCAGTATTTT. This codes for CSARPVGGRADTQYF.

This clonotype was seen only a few times. V and J are TRBV14 and TRBJ2-7; 12 bases fit TRBD2. CDR3 length: 13 amino acids. Trimming cost V 3 bases and J 6 bases; bases outside gene matches: 0. Looked up from germline, CDR1 is SGHDN and CDR2 is FVKESK. The CDR3 protein is CASSQTSGSEQYF. As DNA, the CDR3 is TGTGCCAGCAGCCAGACTAGCGGGAGCGAGCAGTACTTC.

As concerns this clonotype: This could be a read error, since a much larger clone is one nucleotide away. The chain is built from TRBV12-3 or TRBV12-4 and TRBJ2-1; 10 bases match TRBD2. TRBJ2-7 matches the DNA end more closely, so the J call is doubtful. The CDR3 totals 18 residues. CDR3: CASSPDRGLARTYNEQYF. The DNA for the CDR3 is TGTGCCAGCAGCCCCGACAGGGGACTAGCGCGGACCTACAATGAGCAGTACTTC.

This clonotype was seen ten or more times. This chain links TRBV27 with TRBJ1-5; D perhaps matches TRBD1 (5 bases). Germline V gene data show CDR1 as MNHEY and CDR2 as SMNVEV (reference sequence). The CDR3 is 13 amino acids. V was trimmed by 3 bases and J by 8 bases, leaving 11 bases between them. The CDR3 nucleotides are TGTGCCAGCAGTTTGGGGGGGAGAGAGCCCCAGCATTTT. This codes for CASSLGGREPQHF.